Listed below are T cell receptor beta chains from one sample, sequenced in a study of post-analysis software for immune sequencing data. One entry per CDR3 protein results from TCRdb running MiXCR on the PCR reads. The sample lists 600,000 to 700,000 distinct CDR3 sequences; around 64% were seen once. Sequencing was performed on blood. These receptors were taken from a girl between 2 and 10 years old with multiple sclerosis. CDR3s include the opening cysteine and the closing phenylalanine or tryptophan. The order of the fields is CDR3 length, V gene, D gene, clone size, J gene, CDR3 DNA, CDR3 protein. The D gene is left open where the match is weak. Expanded clones get a size class; other rows say once, few or many, or leave the size out.

>15|TRBV6-2/TRBV6-3|TRBD2|.|TRBJ2-1
TGTGCCAGCAGCCGCTGGGGACTAACGACAATTGAGCAGTTCTTC
CASSRWGLTTIEQFF
>12|TRBV5-1|.|once|TRBJ2-7
TGCGCCAGCAGCTTGCTAGAGGGCGAGCAGTACTTC
CASSLLEGEQYF
>14|TRBV15|TRBD1|few|TRBJ2-7
TGTGCCACCAGCGGGGTCAACAGGGGCTACGAGCAGTACTTC
CATSGVNRGYEQYF
>14|TRBV5-1|TRBD2|few|TRBJ2-1
TGCGCCAGCAGCTCCATGGCGGGAGCAGAGGAGCAGTTCTTC
CASSSMAGAEEQFF
>15|TRBV5-5|.|.|TRBJ2-6
TGTGCCAGCAGCCTAGGGGAATCTGGGGCCAACGTCCTGACTTTC
CASSLGESGANVLTF
>16|TRBV4-3|.|.|TRBJ2-3
TGCGCCAGCAGCCAAGAGACCGGCATAACACGAGATACGCAGTATTTT
CASSQETGITRDTQYF
>15|TRBV7-9|.|.|TRBJ2-1
TGTGCCAGCAGCCAAGGGGGGCTTGGAAGGGGCGAGCAGTTCTTC
CASSQGGLGRGEQFF
>16|TRBV10-2|.|.|TRBJ1-5
TGCGCCAGCAGTGAGTGGCGGCAGGGGTTAAAACAGCCCCAGCATTTT
CASSEWRQGLKQPQHF
>17|TRBV5-6|TRBD1|.|TRBJ2-3
TGTGCCAGCAGCTTGATCGACAGGGGGTTCCTCACAGATACGCAGTATTTT
CASSLIDRGFLTDTQYF
>16|TRBV12-3/TRBV12-4|.|.|TRBJ2-7
TGTGCCAGCAGTTTAGCTGGGGCGGGACAGACCTACGAGCAGTACTTC
CASSLAGAGQTYEQYF
>12|TRBV12-3/TRBV12-4|.|.|TRBJ2-5
TGTGCCAGCAGCTCGCGACGAGAGACCCAGTACTTC
CASSSRRETQYF
>13|TRBV9|.|.|TRBJ1-1
TGTGCCAGCAGTCTGCGATTGAACACTGAAGCTTTCTTT
CASSLRLNTEAFF
>15|TRBV6-6|.|.|TRBJ2-1
TGTGCCAGCAGTTACTCCCGCCAAGACTACAATGAGCAGTTCTTC
CASSYSRQDYNEQFF
>14|TRBV5-1|TRBD2|.|TRBJ2-1
TGCGCCAGCAGCGCGGGAGACCTCGTGAGTGAGCAGTTCTTC
CASSAGDLVSEQFF
>15|TRBV9|.|.|TRBJ2-7
TGTGCCAGCAGCCCCCACCCGGATCCGGTCTACGAGCAGTACTTC
CASSPHPDPVYEQYF
>14|TRBV20-1|TRBD2|few|TRBJ2-1
TGCAGTGCGACCGGGACTAGCAGTTACAATGAGCAGTTCTTC
CSATGTSSYNEQFF
>14|TRBV6-5|.|.|TRBJ1-2
TGTGCCAGCAGTTCTGAGGGAGGTCCGTATGGCTACACCTTC
CASSSEGGPYGYTF
>12|TRBV3-1|TRBD1|.|TRBJ1-1
TGTGCCAGCAGGACAGGGTGGGGTGAAGCTTTCTTT
CASRTGWGEAFF
>11|TRBV29-1|.|few|TRBJ2-7
TGCAGCGTTGCTCAGGCCTACGAGCAGTACTTC
CSVAQAYEQYF
>16|TRBV28|TRBD1|.|TRBJ2-7
TGTGCCAGCAGTTTAGGGGACAGGGCTTCCTCCTACGAGCAGTACTTC
CASSLGDRASSYEQYF
>15|TRBV7-2|.|few|TRBJ1-6
TGTGCCAGCAGCTTACAACAGGGCGCTAATTCACCCCTCCACTTT
CASSLQQGANSPLHF
>17|TRBV29-1|.|few|TRBJ2-5
TGCAGCGTTGCAGGCGGCGGGGCCGGAACCTTCCAAGAGACCCAGTACTTC
CSVAGGGAGTFQETQYF
>13|TRBV6-6|.|.|TRBJ1-1
TGTGCCAGCAAGGAACGGGGAGGCACTGAAGCTTTCTTT
CASKERGGTEAFF
>16|TRBV27|.|.|TRBJ1-5
TGTGCCAGCAGTCCGAGGACAGACGGTAGCAATCAGCCCCAGCATTTT
CASSPRTDGSNQPQHF
>15|TRBV6-4|TRBD2|.|TRBJ2-1
TGTGCCAGCAGTGACTCCGGGACTACATACAATGAGCAGTTCTTC
CASSDSGTTYNEQFF
>13|TRBV11-2|TRBD1|.|TRBJ1-2
TGTGCCAGCAGCTCCTACAGGGGCGATGGCTACACCTTC
CASSSYRGDGYTF
>16|TRBV7-6|.|few|TRBJ2-7
TGTGCCAGCAGCTTAGGGTTTGCGGGTTTTGGGGCCGAGCAGTACTTC
CASSLGFAGFGAEQYF
>17|TRBV10-3|TRBD1|.|TRBJ1-2
TGTGCCATCAGTGAGTCGCTGGAAGGACAGGGGGCTGGCGGCTACACCTTC
CAISESLEGQGAGGYTF
>16|TRBV4-2|.|.|TRBJ2-1
TGTGCCAGCAGCCAAGGTCCGGGCGCTCGAAACAATGAGCAGTTCTTC
CASSQGPGARNNEQFF
>15|TRBV7-9|.|.|TRBJ1-5
TGTGCCAGCAGCTTGGGTACGGGGGCGAATCAGCCCCAGCATTTT
CASSLGTGANQPQHF
>14|TRBV20-1|TRBD1|.|TRBJ1-1
TGCAGTGCTAGAGATACAGGGGGGAACACTGAAGCTTTCTTT
CSARDTGGNTEAFF
>17|TRBV29-1|TRBD2|few|TRBJ2-1
TGCAGCGCAGAGGGTCCGGGACTAGCGGGCCCCTACAATGAGCAGTTCTTC
CSAEGPGLAGPYNEQFF
>11|TRBV29-1|.|few|TRBJ2-1
TGCAGCGTTGATTTCGGTGGTGAGCAGTTCTTC
CSVDFGGEQFF
>13|TRBV7-6|.|.|TRBJ2-7
TGTGCCAGCAGCTTAGCGGGTTCTCTCGAGCAGTACTTC
CASSLAGSLEQYF
>14|TRBV4-2|.|.|TRBJ2-3
TGTGCCAGCAGCCAAAGTAGGGTAGGAGATACGCAGTATTTT
CASSQSRVGDTQYF
>16|TRBV12-3/TRBV12-4|TRBD2|.|TRBJ2-1
TGTGCCAGCAGTTCTAGGACTAGCGGGGTATACAATGAGCAGTTCTTC
CASSSRTSGVYNEQFF
>17|TRBV9|TRBD1|.|TRBJ2-1
TGTGCCAGCAGCGACGGTGGAAACAGGGGAGCCTACAATGAGCAGTTCTTC
CASSDGGNRGAYNEQFF
>17|TRBV7-2|TRBD2|.|TRBJ2-1
TGTGCCAGCAGCTTAGGGGCTAGCGGGGGGTACTACAATGAGCAGTTCTTC
CASSLGASGGYYNEQFF
>13|TRBV2|.|few|TRBJ1-5
TGTGCCAGCTTTGCAGGGCCGAATCAGCCCCAGCATTTT
CASFAGPNQPQHF
>16|TRBV5-1|.|few|TRBJ1-2
TGCGCCAGCAGCTTGGCCGCGGCGCTCACCCTCTATGGCTACACCTTC
CASSLAAALTLYGYTF
>15|TRBV27|TRBD2|.|TRBJ2-7
TGTGCCAGCAGTTTAGGGACTAGCGAAACCTACGAGCAGTACTTC
CASSLGTSETYEQYF
>14|TRBV12-3/TRBV12-4|TRBD1|.|TRBJ1-4
TGTGCCAGCAGTCACAGGGGACCTAATGAAAAACTGTTTTTT
CASSHRGPNEKLFF
>18|TRBV7-9|TRBD1|few|TRBJ2-6
TGTGCCAGCAGTTCGGGACAGGGGGGCATCTCTGGGGCCAACGTCCTGACTTTC
CASSSGQGGISGANVLTF
>16|TRBV7-8|.|.|TRBJ2-7
TGTGCCAGCAGCTTCAACAGGGAGGGCAGTCGCTACGAGCAGTACTTC
CASSFNREGSRYEQYF
>13|TRBV2|.|.|TRBJ2-3
TGTGCCAGCAGGAAGGGCGGGAAGGATACGCAGTATTTT
CASRKGGKDTQYF